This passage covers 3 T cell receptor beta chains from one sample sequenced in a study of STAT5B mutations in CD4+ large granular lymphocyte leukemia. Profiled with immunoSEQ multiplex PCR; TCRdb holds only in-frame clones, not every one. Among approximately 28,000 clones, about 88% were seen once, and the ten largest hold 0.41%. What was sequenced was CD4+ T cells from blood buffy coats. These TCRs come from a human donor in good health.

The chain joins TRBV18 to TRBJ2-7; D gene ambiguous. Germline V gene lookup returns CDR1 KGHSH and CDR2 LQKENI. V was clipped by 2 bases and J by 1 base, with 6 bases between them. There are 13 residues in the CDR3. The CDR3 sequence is CASSPTVSYEQYF. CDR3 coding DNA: TGTGCCAGCTCACCAACGGTTTCCTACGAGCAGTACTTC.

CDR3 DNA: TGTGCCAGCAGCTTAGAGGCTGGTGTGTTCGCTAGCACAGATACGCAGTATTTT. Its translation: CASSLEAGVFASTDTQYF. V gene TRBV7-6 combines with J gene TRBJ2-3; D unresolved. This CDR3 contains 18 residues. In germline, CDR1 is SGHVS, CDR2 FNYEAQ. Trimming took 1 base from V and 0 from J, leaving 17 bases between them.

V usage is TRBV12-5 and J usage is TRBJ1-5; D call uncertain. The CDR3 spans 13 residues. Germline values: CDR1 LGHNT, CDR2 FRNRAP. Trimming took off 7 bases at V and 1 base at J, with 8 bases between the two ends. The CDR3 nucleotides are TGTGCTAGTGCCTGGGGAAGCAATCAGCCCCAGCATTTT. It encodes CASAWGSNQPQHF.